This section outlines one TCR beta chain sequence together with its context. This clonotype was detected many times. The antigen it binds to is not known. No clone much larger than this one lies a single base away; base qualities are absent. The data belong to a study of T cells in Graves' hyperthyroidism and ophthalmopathy (dated by TCRdb to between 2019 and 2020). At the level of the whole study: Peripheral blood was sampled at the time of initial diagnosis, prior to any treatment. To identify TCR V-J signatures that set the groups apart, the researchers used a discovery cohort of more than 95 patients, made up of 40 to 45 with Graves' ophthalmopathy and some 58 with stable Graves' hyperthyroidism. Whether ophthalmopathy could be predicted prospectively was tested in an independent validation cohort made up of roughly 19 hyperthyroidism patients plus 17 patients who later progressed to ophthalmopathy. The 75 to 100 discovery patients were randomly split 7:3 into training and test sets. In roughly six Graves' hyperthyroidism patients, the study also compared T-cell repertoires from thyroid tissue with T-cell repertoires from blood. After sampling, hyperthyroidism patients received methimazole starting at 30 mg daily, and ophthalmopathy patients received high-dose intravenous methylprednisolone. According to the paper, TCR Vbeta CDR3 sequencing was carried out on 135 peripheral blood samples, which came from fewer than 50 ophthalmopathy, under 85 hyperthyroidism and some 17 progressor patients.

The TCR beta CDR3 regions were amplified from RNA transcripts. A first-round RT-PCR of the TCR CDR3 used the HTBI primer set with the Qiagen OneStep RT-PCR kit. The libraries were constructed in a second round of multiplex PCR and then size-selected and purified. Paired-end sequencing of the libraries was performed with 100 bp reads on an Illumina HiSeq2000. From the authors' description of their analysis: SOAPnuke was used to process the raw data, with reads discarded if the reads contained adapters or uncalled bases, had a mean Phred below 15, or lacked an exact constant-primer or identifier match. COPE v1.2.5 was used to merge high-quality paired reads, and clonotypes were defined as unique nucleotide sequences. Clonotypes were aligned to IMGT TRBV, TRBD and TRBJ reference segments using MiTCR v1.1. Only V-J combinations with frequency above 0.0001, covering about 99% of repertoires, were analysed. A TCS score was defined as the ratio of F50 (clonal expansion) to E x V (chaos), with BLOSUM62-based TCRdist applied between CDR3 peptides within each V-J. Welch's t-statistics and random forest reduced fewer than 550 V-J features to 13, which were used in a naive Bayes classifier (R e1071). TCRdb took the public reads, trimmed them with fastp at Q25, ran MiXCR for clone calling and kept in-frame beta chains. Every distinct CDR3 protein forms one entry, paired with its most common genes and DNA. The V and J calls, along with clone size, are taken from TCRdb and not from the paper's own processing. In this sample the table shows under 400,000 distinct CDR3 sequences, roughly a fifth of which occur a single time. The top ten constitute 50% of the sample.

Study-level results and caveats: Sample size was not statistically predetermined, and blinding of investigators to group allocation was not performed. In validation, progression to ophthalmopathy was predicted by the model with about 70% sensitivity and roughly 72% specificity, a median of around 5.9 months before onset. In cross-validation, a model built on a 13 V-J signature told ophthalmopathy apart from stable hyperthyroidism with approximately 90% sensitivity and around 84% specificity, and in testing the same model reached 80%/75%. Most expanded thyroid clonotypes (frequency above 0.001) were also detected in blood, suggesting blood repertoires may reflect thyroid immune responses.

The CDR3 contains 15 residues, cysteine and phenylalanine counted. Left in the record is the CDR3 DNA by itself, 45 bases read in frame from the first base. Relative to germline, V is 4 bases shorter and J is 4 bases shorter, with 13 bases between their ends. CDR1 and CDR2 are read off the germline V gene as SGHTA and FQGNSA. Stable Graves' hyperthyroidism was defined as the absence of progression to ophthalmopathy over 18 months of follow-up. Hyperthyroidism patients were newly diagnosed, had a disease duration of under 2 months, and were aged 18 to 65 years. The study excluded patients with uncontrolled infections, other autoimmune diseases, pregnancy or lactation. Diagnoses were based on clinical symptoms, serum thyroxine and TRAb, thyroid ultrasound and orbital computed tomography. Ficoll-Paque density gradient centrifugation was used to isolate PBMCs from approximately 11 ml of fresh peripheral blood. Total RNA was extracted with Trizol reagent, and quality was checked on an Agilent 2100 Bioanalyzer.

The sequence is built from TRBV7-2 and TRBJ1-4; the D gene assignment is ambiguous. The TCR comes from a woman aged 45 to 65 with Graves' hyperthyroidism. The sequencing input was blood. The nucleotide sequence is given as TGTGCCAGCAGCTCAGGCCAGGCGATTAATGAAAAACTGTTTTTT. It translates as CASSSGQAINEKLFF.